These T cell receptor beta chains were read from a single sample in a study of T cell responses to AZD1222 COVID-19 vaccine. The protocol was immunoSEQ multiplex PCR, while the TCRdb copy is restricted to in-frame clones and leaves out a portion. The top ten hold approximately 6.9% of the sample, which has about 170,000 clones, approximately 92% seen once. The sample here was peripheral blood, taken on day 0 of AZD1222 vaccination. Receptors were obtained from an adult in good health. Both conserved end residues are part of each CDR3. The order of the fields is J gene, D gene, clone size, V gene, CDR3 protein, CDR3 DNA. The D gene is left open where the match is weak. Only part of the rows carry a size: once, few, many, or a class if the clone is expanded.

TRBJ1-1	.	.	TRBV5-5	CASSLAPMRETEAFF	TGTGCCAGCAGCTTGGCCCCGATGAGGGAGACTGAAGCTTTCTTT
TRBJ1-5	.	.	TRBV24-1	CATGDTNQPQHF	TGTGCCACCGGAGACACCAATCAGCCCCAGCATTTT
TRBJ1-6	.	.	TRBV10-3	CAISESRGGNVSSPLHF	TGTGCCATCAGTGAGTCGAGAGGGGGGAATGTTAGCTCACCCCTCCACTTT
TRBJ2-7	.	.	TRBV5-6	CASSLDQGIYEQYF	TGTGCCAGCAGCTTGGATCAGGGGATCTACGAGCAGTACTTC
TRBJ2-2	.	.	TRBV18	CASSPAANTGELFF	TGTGCCAGCTCACCTGCTGCGAACACCGGGGAGCTGTTTTTT
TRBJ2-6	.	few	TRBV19	CASSTTVTGANVLTF	TGTGCCAGTAGTACCACAGTTACTGGGGCCAACGTCCTGACTTTC
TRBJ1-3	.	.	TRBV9	CASSVDSVLGNTIYF	TGTGCCAGCAGCGTAGATTCAGTCCTTGGAAACACCATATATTTT
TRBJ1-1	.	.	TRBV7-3	CASSLGRVGVNTEAFF	TGTGCCAGCAGCTTAGGCAGGGTCGGCGTGAACACTGAAGCTTTCTTT
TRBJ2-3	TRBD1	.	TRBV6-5	CASRQTGSTDTQYF	TGTGCCAGCAGACAGACAGGGAGCACAGATACGCAGTATTTT
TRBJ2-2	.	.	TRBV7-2	CASSARDLNTGELFF	TGTGCCAGCAGCGCCCGGGACTTGAACACCGGGGAGCTGTTTTTT
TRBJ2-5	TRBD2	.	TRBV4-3	CASSQRGSGGAETQYF	TGCGCCAGCAGCCAGCGTGGTAGCGGGGGGGCGGAGACCCAGTACTTC
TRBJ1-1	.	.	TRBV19	CASSIFTEAFF	TGTGCCAGTAGTATTTTTACTGAAGCTTTCTTT
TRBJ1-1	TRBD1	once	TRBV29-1	CSVENRGRNTEAFF	TGCAGCGTTGAAAACAGGGGTCGGAACACTGAAGCTTTCTTT